This is a list of T cell receptor beta chains from one sample in a study of T cell responses to AZD1222 COVID-19 vaccine. The assay was immunoSEQ multiplex PCR, and TCRdb's table has in-frame clones only and misses some. Of more than 20,000 clones listed, roughly 87% are singletons. Material: peripheral blood, obtained 28 days after the second AZD1222 dose. The source is an adult who received the AZD1222 COVID-19 vaccine. Both conserved end residues are part of each CDR3. Each record gives: J gene, D gene, clone size, CDR3 length, V gene, CDR3 DNA, CDR3 protein. A D gene is named only where the DNA matches it firmly. Not all rows give a size; the values are once, few, many and, for expanded clones, a class.

TRBJ1-2,-,-,16,TRBV7-8,TGTGCCAGCAGCCCTCACCTCGGGGAGGGGGGATATGGCTACACCTTC,CASSPHLGEGGYGYTF
TRBJ2-7,-,-,14,TRBV5-1,TGCGCCAGCCACGTTGGTAGCGGCTCCTACGAGCAGTACTTC,CASHVGSGSYEQYF
TRBJ2-2,-,-,14,TRBV19,TGTGCCAGTAGTGGCCAGGGTCAGGGCGGGGAGCTGTTTTTT,CASSGQGQGGELFF
TRBJ1-1,-,-,14,TRBV28,TGTGCCAGCAGTTTCGCCGGAATGAACACTGAAGCTTTCTTT,CASSFAGMNTEAFF
TRBJ2-1,-,once,13,TRBV3-1/TRBV3-2,TGTGCCAGCAGCCCAAACAGGGCCAATGAGCAGTTCTTC,CASSPNRANEQFF
TRBJ1-6,-,-,15,TRBV10-3,TGTGCCATCAGTGAGTCGACACCCGTAGATTCACCCCTCCACTTT,CAISESTPVDSPLHF
TRBJ2-3,TRBD2,-,16,TRBV28,TGTGCCAGCAGCCCCTGGGAGCGGGAGGGAGTAGATACGCAGTATTTT,CASSPWEREGVDTQYF
TRBJ2-7,TRBD2,few,15,TRBV4-1,TGCGCCAGCAGCCAAGAACCCGGGAGGGGCTACGAGCAGTACTTC,CASSQEPGRGYEQYF
TRBJ1-2,-,-,16,TRBV1,TGCACCAGCAGCCAAAAGCTAGGGGGCGCGTTCTATGGCTACACCTTC,CTSSQKLGGAFYGYTF
TRBJ1-6,-,-,14,TRBV28,TGTGCCATCGGGGGGTACGGCAATAATTCACCCCTCCACTTT,CAIGGYGNNSPLHF
TRBJ2-7,-,-,15,TRBV5-6,TGTGCCAGCAGCCCCAACCCGGGAAGGTCCTACGAGCAGTACTTC,CASSPNPGRSYEQYF
TRBJ1-2,-,-,12,TRBV5-5,TGTGCCAGCAGCTCGGGGGGCTATGGCTACACCTTC,CASSSGGYGYTF
TRBJ1-1,-,-,12,TRBV18,TGTGCCAGCTCACGGGAGAACACTGAAGCTTTCTTT,CASSRENTEAFF
TRBJ2-7,-,-,14,TRBV3-1/TRBV3-2,TGTGCCAGCAGCCTCACGGGACATGGCCACGAGCAGTACTTC,CASSLTGHGHEQYF
TRBJ1-4,TRBD1,-,16,TRBV2,TGTGCCAGCAGTCGTCTCCCGGACAGGGGAGGCGAAAAACTGTTTTTT,CASSRLPDRGGEKLFF
TRBJ1-5,-,-,13,TRBV28,TGTGCCGCCTCGGGGAGGAGCAATCAGCCCCAGCATTTT,CAASGRSNQPQHF